The 9 T cell receptor beta chains below all came from one sample that was sequenced in a study of blood T cell repertoires in COVID-19. TCRdb's table, derived via immunoSEQ multiplex PCR, lists solely in-frame clones and lacks some. This table holds about 150,000 clones, approximately 85% found once. The sequenced sample was peripheral blood. These receptors were taken from a man between 60 and 70 years old with COVID-19, enrolled during active disease.

This sequence joins TRBV11-3 and TRBJ2-2; 11 bases are shared with TRBD2. Losses at the gene ends were 1 base for V and 6 bases for J; bases not matched to a gene: 4. Germline assignment: CDR1 SGHNT and CDR2 YENEEA. CDR3 size: 16 residues. The CDR3 sequence: CASSLGQLAGAGELFF. The DNA for the CDR3 is TGTGCCAGCAGCTTAGGGCAACTAGCGGGAGCCGGGGAGCTGTTTTTT. The full variable domain, completed using reference TRBV11-3 and TRBJ2-2, is EAGVVQSPRYKIIEKKQPVAFWCNPISGHNTLYWYLQNLGQGPELLIRYENEEAVDDSQLPKDRFSAERLKGVDSTLKIQPAELGDSAVYLCASSLGQLAGAGELFFGEGSRLTVL.

The CDR3 protein is CASTPGIAGGLYNEQFF. Written as DNA, the CDR3 is TGTGCCAGCACCCCAGGGATAGCGGGGGGGCTATACAATGAGCAGTTCTTC. The chain uses TRBV3-1 (or the pseudogene TRBV3-2) and TRBJ2-1; TRBD2 matches 11 bases. Germline V gene sequence: CDR1 LGHDT, CDR2 YNNKEL (reference sequence). The CDR3 has 17 amino acids. V was pared by 7 bases and J by 4 bases, with 12 bases of the junction left unmatched.

The CDR3, as DNA: TGTGCCAGCAGTCCACAGGGCGCTAATGAAAAACTGTTTTTT. Its protein is CASSPQGANEKLFF. The chain carries TRBV28 and TRBJ1-4; D is possibly TRBD1 (6 bases). CDR1 and CDR2 (germline): MDHEN, SYDVKM. The V end was cut by 5 bases, the J end by 3 bases, with 10 bases between. The CDR3 contains 14 residues. Complete variable domain (other parts from reference TRBV28 and TRBJ1-4): DVKVTQSSRYLVKRTGEKVFLECVQDMDHENMFWYRQDPGLGLRLIYFSYDVKMKEKGDIPEGYSVSREKKERFSLILESASTNQTSMYLCASSPQGANEKLFFGSGTQLSVL.

V and J are TRBV6-5 and TRBJ1-2; 9 bases are shared with TRBD1. This CDR3 spans 13 amino acids. Germline CDR1 reads MNHEY; CDR2 reads SVGAGI. The junction had 2 bases not matched to a gene; V was cut back by 2 bases and J by 7 bases. For the CDR3, the DNA is TGTGCCAGCAGTTACAACAGGGGGCTTGGCTACACCTTC. Protein product: CASSYNRGLGYTF.

This clone was seen a few times. The rearrangement uses TRBV2 and TRBJ1-5, with D perhaps TRBD1 (6 bases). Trimming left V 6 bases short and J 0 bases short, with 12 bases between. CDR1 is SNHLY, CDR2 FYNNEI, per germline. The CDR3 is made up of 15 amino acids. Written as DNA, the CDR3 is TGTGCCAGCAGCGACACAGGGAATAGCAATCAGCCCCAGCATTTT. It is translated as CASSDTGNSNQPQHF.

The gene calls are TRBV19 and TRBJ1-6; 9 positions agree with TRBD1. The germline CDR1 and CDR2 sequences are LNHDA and SQIVND (reference sequence). With V trimmed by 5 bases and J by 7 bases, 9 bases remained unmatched. This CDR3 has 16 amino acids. CDR3 DNA sequence: TGTGCCAGTAGTGCGCAAACAGGGGGCAGGAATTCACCCCTCCACTTT. It yields the protein CASSAQTGGRNSPLHF.

V usage is TRBV18 and J usage is TRBJ2-1, with 9 bases identical to TRBD1. The length of the CDR3 is 14 residues. Germline V CDR1 and CDR2: KGHSH, LQKENI. Trimming at V came to 3 bases and at J to 9 bases, leaving 6 bases not matched to a gene. Here the CDR3 DNA reads TGTGCCAGCTCACCCGCGGACAGGGGTGGTGAGCAGTTCTTC. Protein product: CASSPADRGGEQFF.

Comment on this clone: One end of the junction does not line up with germline, which may come from a read error. V is TRBV5-1 and J is TRBJ2-2; a weak D match, TRBD2 (5 bases). The CDR3 sequence is 15 residues long. Germline V gene data show CDR1 as SGHRS and CDR2 as YFSETQ. As DNA, the CDR3 is TGCGCCAGCAGTTTGGTGAGGGAAAAGACCGGGGAGCTGTTTTTT. Translation: CASSLVREKTGELFF.

The chain carries TRBV6-5 and TRBJ2-2, with 7 bases identical to TRBD1. Trimming cost V 6 bases and J 4 bases; bases outside gene matches: 2. From germline, CDR1 is MNHEY and CDR2 SVGAGI. There are 13 residues in the CDR3. The CDR3 loop reads CASRTGVTGELFF. The CDR3 DNA follows: TGTGCCAGCAGAACAGGGGTCACCGGGGAGCTGTTTTTT.